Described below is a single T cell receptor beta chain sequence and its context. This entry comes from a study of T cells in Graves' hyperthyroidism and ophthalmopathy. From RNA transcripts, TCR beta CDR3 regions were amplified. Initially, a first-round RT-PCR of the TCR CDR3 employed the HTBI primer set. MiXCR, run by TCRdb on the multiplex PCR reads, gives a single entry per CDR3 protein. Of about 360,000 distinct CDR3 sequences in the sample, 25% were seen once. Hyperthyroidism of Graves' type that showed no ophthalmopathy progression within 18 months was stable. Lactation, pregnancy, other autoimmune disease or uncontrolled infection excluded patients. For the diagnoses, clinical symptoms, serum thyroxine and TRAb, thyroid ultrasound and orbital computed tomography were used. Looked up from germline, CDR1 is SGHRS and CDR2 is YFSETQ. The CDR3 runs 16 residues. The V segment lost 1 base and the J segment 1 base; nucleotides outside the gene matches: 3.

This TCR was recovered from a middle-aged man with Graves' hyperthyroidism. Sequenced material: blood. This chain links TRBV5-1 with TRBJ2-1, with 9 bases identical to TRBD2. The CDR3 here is CASSLQAGGSYNEQFF. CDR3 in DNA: TGCGCCAGCAGCTTGCAAGCGGGGGGTTCCTACAATGAGCAGTTCTTC.